The 11 T cell receptor beta chains given below trace back to one sample, sequenced in a study of spatial heterogeneity in lung cancer. Time point described: blood at routine non-recurrence follow-up after resection. Sequencing covered unsorted whole RNA taken from tumor, nontumor lung or frozen PBMC. Using its own MiXCR run on the 5' RACE reads, TCRdb lists one record per CDR3 protein. The sample records approximately 50,000 distinct CDR3 sequences, less than 9% being singletons. The starting material was PBMCs, obtained at follow-up. All receptors derive from a female donor with early-stage non-small cell lung cancer.

V is TRBV9 and J is TRBJ2-3; 8 bases agree with TRBD1. CDR1 is SGDLS, CDR2 YYNGEE, per germline. This CDR3 is built from 16 residues. Trimming cost V 0 bases and J 4 bases; bases outside gene matches: 7. The CDR3 nucleotides are TGTGCCAGCAGCGTAGGTCGGACAGGGACCGCAGATACGCAGTATTTT. Its translation: CASSVGRTGTADTQYF.

This clonotype was seen only a few times. V and J are TRBV24-1 and TRBJ2-1; D remains ambiguous. This CDR3 has 18 amino acids. Per the germline V gene, CDR1 is KGHDR and CDR2 is SFDVKD. V lost 3 bases and J lost 0, with 17 bases in between. DNA for the CDR3: TGTGCCACCAGTGATGCGGCCCCTTCCCCGAGCTCCTACAATGAGCAGTTCTTC. Its translation: CATSDAAPSPSSYNEQFF.

This clonotype was seen at least ten times. The chain has TRBV13 and TRBJ2-5, with a weak D call TRBD1 (6 bases). CDR1 and CDR2 (germline): PRHDT, FYEKMQ (reference sequence). The V end was cut by 5 bases, the J end by 3 bases, with 22 bases between. This CDR3 comprises 17 residues. The CDR3 reads CASSDKKRQERKETQYF. CDR3 coding DNA: TGTGCCAGCAGCGACAAAAAACGACAGGAGAGAAAAGAGACCCAGTACTTC. Full variable domain (outside the CDR3, taken from reference TRBV13 and TRBJ2-5): AAGVIQSPRHLIKEKRETATLKCYPIPRHDTVYWYQQGPGQDPQFLISFYEKMQSDKGSIPDRFSAQQFSDYHSELNMSSLELGDSALYFCASSDKKRQERKETQYFGPGTRLLVL.

This clonotype was observed a handful of times. The rearrangement uses TRBV20-1 and TRBJ1-1; D gene uncertain. The V end was cut by 2 bases, the J end by 1 base, with 2 bases between. CDR3 length equals 11 residues. Germline loops: CDR1 DFQATT, CDR2 SNEGSKA (reference sequence). The CDR3 loop is CSARRNTEAFF. Here the CDR3 DNA reads TGCAGTGCTAGAAGGAACACTGAAGCTTTCTTT.

The chain joins TRBV19 to TRBJ2-4; 8 bases match TRBD2. The CDR3 has 17 amino acids. Trimming cost V 2 bases and J 0 bases; bases outside gene matches: 6. Germline CDR1 is LNHDA and CDR2 is SQIVND (reference sequence). CDR3 DNA sequence: TGTGCCAGTAGTATAAAAGCGGGGGCTCGAGCCAAAAACATTCAGTACTTC. As protein: CASSIKAGARAKNIQYF. Full variable domain (outside the CDR3, taken from reference TRBV19 and TRBJ2-4): DGGITQSPKYLFRKEGQNVTLSCEQNLNHDAMYWYRQDPGQGLRLIYYSQIVNDFQKGDIAEGYSVSREKKESFPLTVTSAQKNPTAFYLCASSIKAGARAKNIQYFGAGTRLSVL.

V and J are TRBV4-1 and TRBJ2-2; D is ambiguous. V dropped 2 bases and J dropped 3 bases, with 10 bases sitting between them. CDR1 is MGHRA and CDR2 is YSYEKL in the germline V gene. The CDR3 contains 15 residues. DNA of the CDR3: TGCGCCAGCAGCCAACCCGACTCTTACACCGGGGAGCTGTTTTTT. This gives the protein CASSQPDSYTGELFF.

This clonotype has a count of ten or more. This chain connects TRBV12-3 or TRBV12-4 to TRBJ2-7, with TRBD1 identical over 9 bases. The trim removed 6 bases at V and 1 base at J, leaving 7 bases unmatched. This CDR3 spans 15 amino acids. The chain's CDR3 is CASRGQDRGSYEQYF. The CDR3 coding sequence is TGTGCCAGCAGAGGGCAGGACAGGGGATCCTACGAGCAGTACTTC.

This clonotype was counted ten times or more. The CDR3 nucleotides are TGTGCCAGCAGCTACCGGACTAGCGGGGGGCAAGAGACCCAGTACTTC. It translates to CASSYRTSGGQETQYF. The chain has TRBV7-2 and TRBJ2-5; TRBD2 agrees at 14 bases. The CDR3 has 16 residues. V gave up 4 bases and J gave up 2 bases; unmatched junction bases: 3. The germline V gene encodes CDR1 SGHTA and CDR2 FQGNSA.

Many counts were recorded for this clonotype. This chain connects TRBV20-1 to TRBJ1-1; 7 bases are shared with TRBD1. The CDR3 totals 15 residues. Germline loops: CDR1 DFQATT, CDR2 SNEGSKA (reference sequence). Trimming removed 0 bases from V and 11 bases from J; junction bases left unmatched: 15. CDR3 DNA sequence: TGCAGTGCTAGAGATCTCGGGACAGAGGCCAAGAGGGCTTTCTTT. Amino acid sequence: CSARDLGTEAKRAFF.

This clonotype appeared a few times. The chain uses TRBV4-1 and TRBJ1-4, with unresolved D. Between the trimmed V and J ends, which lost 4 bases and 8 bases, there was a span of 17 bases. Looked up from germline, CDR1 is MGHRA and CDR2 is YSYEKL. The length of the CDR3 is 15 residues. The CDR3 bases are TGCGCCAGCAGCCCCCCCCCGCTCGCCGGAGAAAAACTGTTTTTT. Residues: CASSPPPLAGEKLFF.

The chain joins TRBV19 to TRBJ2-4; the D is unclear. The V end was cut by 4 bases, the J end by 0 bases, with 7 bases between. The CDR3 length is 14 residues. Germline V gene data show CDR1 as LNHDA and CDR2 as SQIVND (reference sequence). The CDR3 region has the DNA TGTGCCAGTAGTAGCTTAGGAGCCAAAAACATTCAGTACTTC. It translates to CASSSLGAKNIQYF.